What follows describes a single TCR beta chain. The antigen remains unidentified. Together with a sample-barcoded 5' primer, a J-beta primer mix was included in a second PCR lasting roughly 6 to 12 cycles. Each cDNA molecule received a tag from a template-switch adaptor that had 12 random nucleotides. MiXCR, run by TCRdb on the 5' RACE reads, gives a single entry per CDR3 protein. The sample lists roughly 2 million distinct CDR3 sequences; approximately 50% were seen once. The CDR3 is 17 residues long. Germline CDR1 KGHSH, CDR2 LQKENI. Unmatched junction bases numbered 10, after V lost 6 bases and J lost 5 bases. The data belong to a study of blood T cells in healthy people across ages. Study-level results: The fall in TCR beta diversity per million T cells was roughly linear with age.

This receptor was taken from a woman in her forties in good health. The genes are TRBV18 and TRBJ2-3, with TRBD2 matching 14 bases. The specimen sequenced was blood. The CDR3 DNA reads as TGTGCCAGCTCCCAAGGACTAGCGGGGGGAACAAGAGATACGCAGTATTTT. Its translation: CASSQGLAGGTRDTQYF. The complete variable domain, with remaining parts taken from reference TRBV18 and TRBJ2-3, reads NAGVMQNPRHLVRRRGQEARLRCSPMKGHSHVYWYRQLPEEGLKFMVYLQKENIIDESGMPKERFSAEFPKEGPSILRIQQVVRGDSAAYFCASSQGLAGGTRDTQYFGPGTRLTVL.